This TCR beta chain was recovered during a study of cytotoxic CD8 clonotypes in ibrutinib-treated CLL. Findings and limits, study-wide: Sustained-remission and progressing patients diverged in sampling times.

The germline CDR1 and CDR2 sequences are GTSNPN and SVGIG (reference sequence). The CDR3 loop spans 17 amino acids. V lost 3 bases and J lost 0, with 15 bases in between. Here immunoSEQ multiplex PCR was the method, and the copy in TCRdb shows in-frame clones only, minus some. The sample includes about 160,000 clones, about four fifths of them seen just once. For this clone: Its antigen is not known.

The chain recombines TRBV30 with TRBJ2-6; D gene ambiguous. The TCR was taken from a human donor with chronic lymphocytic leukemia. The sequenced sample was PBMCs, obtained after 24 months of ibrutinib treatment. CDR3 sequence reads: CAWSPAAAYSGANVLTF. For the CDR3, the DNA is TGTGCCTGGAGCCCGGCGGCAGCTTACTCTGGGGCCAACGTCCTGACTTTC.